This T cell receptor beta chain was sequenced during a study of blood T cell repertoires in COVID-19. Across the whole study: COVID-19 samples from acute and convalescent phases originated in the United States, Italy and Spain.

TCRdb keeps only in-frame clones here, not all; method: immunoSEQ multiplex PCR. This sample has about 190,000 clones; approximately 79% occur once, and the top ten carry over 10%. Trimming shortened V by 10 bases and J by 5 bases, and 23 bases separated the two germline ends. In germline, CDR1 is MDHEN, CDR2 SYDVKM. The length of the CDR3 is 15 residues. The clonotype originates from a woman in her forties or fifties with acute or convalescent COVID-19. Sequenced: peripheral blood. The J gene is TRBJ1-1, the V gene TRBV28, with a possible D match to TRBD1 (5 bases). The CDR3 bases are TGTGCCACCAGAACAAGGGGAACGCTTGGGACTGAAGCTTTCTTT. Its translation is CATRTRGTLGTEAFF.